Listed below are T cell receptor beta chains from one sample, sequenced in a study of control samples from healthy donors and cancer patients. The data were produced by immunoSEQ multiplex PCR, yet TCRdb's version contains in-frame clones alone and is incomplete. The repertoire holds about 59,000 clones, with 87% as singletons. Sequenced sample: PBMCs. The receptors come from an older woman with lung cancer. Each CDR3 is given with its conserved first and last residue. The order of the fields is CDR3 protein, CDR3 DNA, J gene, V gene, CDR3 length, clone size, D gene. A D gene is named only where the DNA matches it firmly. Rows may omit the clone size; those that give it use once, few, many or a size class.

cdr3_aa: CASSSQGASLEAFF
cdr3_nt: TGTGCCAGCAGCTCACAGGGGGCGAGCCTTGAAGCTTTCTTT
j_call: TRBJ1-1
v_call: TRBV6-2/TRBV6-3
cdr3_length: 14
clone_size: once
d_call: TRBD1

cdr3_aa: CASSFGTSGSNEQFF
cdr3_nt: TGCGCCAGCAGCTTCGGGACTAGCGGGTCCAATGAGCAGTTCTTC
j_call: TRBJ2-1
v_call: TRBV5-1
cdr3_length: 15
clone_size: -
d_call: TRBD2

cdr3_aa: CAWSRSGPNNSPLHF
cdr3_nt: TGTGCCTGGAGTAGGTCAGGGCCAAATAATTCACCCCTCCACTTT
j_call: TRBJ1-6
v_call: TRBV30
cdr3_length: 15
clone_size: -
d_call: -

cdr3_aa: CASSQNSPLHF
cdr3_nt: TGTGCCAGCAGCCAGAATTCACCCCTCCACTTT
j_call: TRBJ1-6
v_call: TRBV4-2
cdr3_length: 11
clone_size: -
d_call: -

cdr3_aa: CAISEGSAKQWEQYF
cdr3_nt: TGTGCCATCAGTGAAGGATCCGCAAAGCAGTGGGAGCAGTACTTC
j_call: TRBJ2-7
v_call: TRBV10-3
cdr3_length: 15
clone_size: -
d_call: -

cdr3_aa: CASSYGPFEGYTF
cdr3_nt: TGTGCCAGCAGCTACGGGCCTTTCGAGGGCTACACCTTC
j_call: TRBJ1-2
v_call: TRBV7-8
cdr3_length: 13
clone_size: -
d_call: -

cdr3_aa: CASTPVGFMNTEAFF
cdr3_nt: TGTGCCAGCACCCCTGTCGGCTTTATGAACACTGAAGCTTTCTTT
j_call: TRBJ1-1
v_call: TRBV3-1/TRBV3-2
cdr3_length: 15
clone_size: -
d_call: -

cdr3_aa: CASTTPGGAEAFF
cdr3_nt: TGTGCCAGCACCACCCCAGGCGGGGCTGAAGCTTTCTTT
j_call: TRBJ1-1
v_call: TRBV6-5
cdr3_length: 13
clone_size: -
d_call: -

cdr3_aa: CASSRQGPLNTGELFF
cdr3_nt: TGTGCCAGCTCGCGACAGGGTCCACTGAACACCGGGGAGCTGTTTTTT
j_call: TRBJ2-2
v_call: TRBV18
cdr3_length: 16
clone_size: -
d_call: TRBD1

cdr3_aa: CASSSGLAGTGGTQYF
cdr3_nt: TGTGCCAGTAGTTCGGGACTAGCGGGGACAGGGGGGACCCAGTACTTC
j_call: TRBJ2-5
v_call: TRBV19
cdr3_length: 16
clone_size: -
d_call: TRBD2

cdr3_aa: CASSRTRTTLYGYTF
cdr3_nt: TGTGCCAGCAGCCGCACCCGGACGACCCTCTATGGCTACACCTTC
j_call: TRBJ1-2
v_call: TRBV3-1/TRBV3-2
cdr3_length: 15
clone_size: -
d_call: -

cdr3_aa: CASGSGRSASTDTQYF
cdr3_nt: TGCGCCAGCGGTTCTGGCCGTAGCGCAAGCACAGATACGCAGTATTTT
j_call: TRBJ2-3
v_call: TRBV5-1
cdr3_length: 16
clone_size: -
d_call: -

cdr3_aa: CASSLGTSIDNEQFF
cdr3_nt: TGTGCCAGCAGCTTAGGGACTAGCATTGACAATGAGCAGTTCTTC
j_call: TRBJ2-1
v_call: TRBV7-9
cdr3_length: 15
clone_size: few
d_call: TRBD2

cdr3_aa: CASAGTASQYF
cdr3_nt: TGTGCCAGCGCCGGGACCGCGTCCCAGTACTTC
j_call: TRBJ2-5
v_call: TRBV28
cdr3_length: 11
clone_size: -
d_call: -

cdr3_aa: CASSLQPTAGGTEAFF
cdr3_nt: TGTGCCAGCAGCTTACAGCCCACCGCAGGGGGAACTGAAGCTTTCTTT
j_call: TRBJ1-1
v_call: TRBV7-2
cdr3_length: 16
clone_size: many
d_call: TRBD1

cdr3_aa: CASSEWGNQPQHF
cdr3_nt: TGTGCCAGCAGTGAATGGGGAAATCAGCCCCAGCATTTT
j_call: TRBJ1-5
v_call: TRBV2
cdr3_length: 13
clone_size: -
d_call: -

cdr3_aa: CATPGASGRRNTDTQYF
cdr3_nt: TGTGCCACACCTGGGGCTAGCGGGAGGAGGAACACAGATACGCAGTATTTT
j_call: TRBJ2-3
v_call: TRBV24-1
cdr3_length: 17
clone_size: once
d_call: TRBD2

cdr3_aa: CASSEAPGRPTNEKLFF
cdr3_nt: TGTGCCAGCAGTGAGGCCCCTGGCAGGCCAACTAATGAAAAACTGTTTTTT
j_call: TRBJ1-4
v_call: TRBV25-1
cdr3_length: 17
clone_size: once
d_call: -

cdr3_aa: CATSRDWGSTYNEQFF
cdr3_nt: TGTGCCACCAGCAGAGATTGGGGAAGTACCTACAATGAGCAGTTCTTC
j_call: TRBJ2-1
v_call: TRBV15
cdr3_length: 16
clone_size: -
d_call: -

cdr3_aa: CASSVGTSGTDNEQFF
cdr3_nt: TGTGCCAGCAGCGTAGGGACTAGCGGGACCGACAATGAGCAGTTCTTC
j_call: TRBJ2-1
v_call: TRBV9
cdr3_length: 16
clone_size: -
d_call: TRBD2

cdr3_aa: CASSASGGRNQPQHF
cdr3_nt: TGCGCCAGCAGCGCCTCAGGGGGTCGGAATCAGCCCCAGCATTTT
j_call: TRBJ1-5
v_call: TRBV5-1
cdr3_length: 15
clone_size: -
d_call: TRBD1

cdr3_aa: CASSIGTVLNQPQHF
cdr3_nt: TGTGCCAGTAGTATAGGTACAGTCCTGAATCAGCCCCAGCATTTT
j_call: TRBJ1-5
v_call: TRBV19
cdr3_length: 15
clone_size: -
d_call: -

cdr3_aa: CASRAGGVAYEQYF
cdr3_nt: TGCGCCAGCAGAGCGGGAGGAGTCGCCTACGAGCAGTACTTC
j_call: TRBJ2-7
v_call: TRBV5-1
cdr3_length: 14
clone_size: -
d_call: TRBD2

cdr3_aa: CASSISTSGSSYEQYF
cdr3_nt: TGTGCCAGTAGTATATCGACTAGCGGGAGTAGCTACGAGCAGTACTTC
j_call: TRBJ2-7
v_call: TRBV19
cdr3_length: 16
clone_size: -
d_call: TRBD2

cdr3_aa: CASRPSRGGAETQYF
cdr3_nt: TGTGCCAGCAGGCCCTCTCGGGGGGGCGCAGAGACCCAGTACTTC
j_call: TRBJ2-5
v_call: TRBV7-8
cdr3_length: 15
clone_size: once
d_call: TRBD2

cdr3_aa: CASSSGHEEAFF
cdr3_nt: TGCGCCAGCAGCTCGGGACACGAGGAAGCTTTCTTT
j_call: TRBJ1-1
v_call: TRBV5-1
cdr3_length: 12
clone_size: once
d_call: -

cdr3_aa: CASSRVRYSGNTIYF
cdr3_nt: TGTGCCAGCAGTAGGGTACGGTACTCTGGAAACACCATATATTTT
j_call: TRBJ1-3
v_call: TRBV2
cdr3_length: 15
clone_size: -
d_call: -

cdr3_aa: CASSLALGIAEAFF
cdr3_nt: TGTGCCAGCAGCTTGGCCTTGGGGATCGCTGAAGCTTTCTTT
j_call: TRBJ1-1
v_call: TRBV5-5
cdr3_length: 14
clone_size: once
d_call: -

cdr3_aa: CASSLAGRSSYNEQFF
cdr3_nt: TGTGCCAGCAGCTTAGCAGGAAGGAGCTCCTACAATGAGCAGTTCTTC
j_call: TRBJ2-1
v_call: TRBV7-8
cdr3_length: 16
clone_size: -
d_call: -

cdr3_aa: CASSPGLAGADEQYF
cdr3_nt: TGCGCCAGCAGCCCCGGACTAGCGGGAGCTGACGAGCAGTACTTC
j_call: TRBJ2-7
v_call: TRBV5-1
cdr3_length: 15
clone_size: -
d_call: TRBD2

cdr3_aa: CAISESWASGNEQYF
cdr3_nt: TGTGCCATCAGTGAGTCTTGGGCCTCAGGGAACGAGCAGTACTTC
j_call: TRBJ2-7
v_call: TRBV10-3
cdr3_length: 15
clone_size: -
d_call: -

cdr3_aa: CASSYSGQGTAPQHF
cdr3_nt: TGTGCCAGCAGTTACTCAGGACAGGGAACCGCGCCCCAGCATTTT
j_call: TRBJ1-5
v_call: TRBV6-6
cdr3_length: 15
clone_size: -
d_call: TRBD1

cdr3_aa: CASSEILSGWLFF
cdr3_nt: TGTGCCAGCAGTGAAATTCTGTCAGGGTGGCTGTTTTTT
j_call: TRBJ1-4
v_call: TRBV6-1
cdr3_length: 13
clone_size: -
d_call: -

cdr3_aa: CSASEVSNSPLHF
cdr3_nt: TGCAGTGCTAGTGAGGTCTCTAATTCACCCCTCCACTTT
j_call: TRBJ1-6
v_call: TRBV20-1
cdr3_length: 13
clone_size: -
d_call: -

cdr3_aa: CASRDRGQGNQPQHF
cdr3_nt: TGTGCCAGCAGAGACAGGGGTCAGGGCAATCAGCCCCAGCATTTT
j_call: TRBJ1-5
v_call: TRBV2
cdr3_length: 15
clone_size: -
d_call: TRBD1

cdr3_aa: CASRVDSGNEQFF
cdr3_nt: TGTGCCAGCAGGGTAGACTCGGGGAATGAGCAGTTCTTC
j_call: TRBJ2-1
v_call: TRBV2
cdr3_length: 13
clone_size: -
d_call: -

cdr3_aa: CASRDSVNGQPQHF
cdr3_nt: TGTGCCAGTAGGGACTCCGTTAATGGGCAGCCCCAGCATTTT
j_call: TRBJ1-5
v_call: TRBV19
cdr3_length: 14
clone_size: few
d_call: -

cdr3_aa: CASSEGAGELFF
cdr3_nt: TGTGCCAGCAGTGAAGGGGCCGGGGAGCTGTTTTTT
j_call: TRBJ2-2
v_call: TRBV6-1
cdr3_length: 12
clone_size: -
d_call: -

cdr3_aa: CASSMGRTTGGNEQFF
cdr3_nt: TGTGCCAGTAGTATGGGAAGGACGACAGGGGGCAATGAGCAGTTCTTC
j_call: TRBJ2-1
v_call: TRBV19
cdr3_length: 16
clone_size: -
d_call: TRBD1

cdr3_aa: CASTPGTSGMRGTDTQYF
cdr3_nt: TGTGCCAGCACTCCCGGGACTAGCGGGATGAGAGGAACAGATACGCAGTATTTT
j_call: TRBJ2-3
v_call: TRBV5-4
cdr3_length: 18
clone_size: -
d_call: TRBD2

cdr3_aa: CASTPGTGNSPLHF
cdr3_nt: TGTGCCAGCACCCCGGGGACAGGGAATTCACCCCTCCACTTT
j_call: TRBJ1-6
v_call: TRBV27
cdr3_length: 14
clone_size: -
d_call: TRBD1

cdr3_aa: CASSEALNTEAFF
cdr3_nt: TGTGCCAGCAGTGAAGCCCTGAACACTGAAGCTTTCTTT
j_call: TRBJ1-1
v_call: TRBV6-1
cdr3_length: 13
clone_size: -
d_call: -

cdr3_aa: CASSTTYYGYTF
cdr3_nt: TGTGCCAGCAGTACCACCTACTATGGCTACACCTTC
j_call: TRBJ1-2
v_call: TRBV6-2/TRBV6-3
cdr3_length: 12
clone_size: few
d_call: -